The 29 T cell receptor beta chains given below trace back to one sample, sequenced in a study of blood T cell dynamics during melanoma immunotherapy. The assay was immunoSEQ multiplex PCR, and TCRdb's table has in-frame clones only and misses some. Of some 20,000 clones in the sample, around nine tenths were seen once. The time point denotes: week 3, after first cycle of checkpoint inhibitor. Source: blood, taken from a patient treated with checkpoint blockade. These receptors were taken from a human donor with melanoma.

J is TRBJ1-1 and V is TRBV30, with 7 bases aligning to TRBD1. Germline V gene data show CDR1 as GTSNPN and CDR2 as SVGIG (reference sequence). The CDR3 extends over 14 amino acids. Losses at the gene ends were 3 bases for V and 4 bases for J; bases not matched to a gene: 8. CDR3 in DNA: TGTGCCTGGAGGCTTATTGACAGGGCCACTGAAGCTTTCTTT. As protein: CAWRLIDRATEAFF.

The V call is TRBV5-4, the J call TRBJ2-5; no reliable D call. The CDR3 length is 13 residues. From germline, CDR1 is SGHNT and CDR2 YYREEE (reference sequence). V lost 2 bases and J 8 bases, leaving 13 bases between the germline ends. CDR3 sequence reads: CASSLLADRTQYF. The CDR3, as DNA: TGTGCCAGCAGCTTATTGGCAGACCGAACCCAGTACTTC.

The gene calls are TRBV30 and TRBJ1-3; TRBD1 is a possible D gene (5 bases). The CDR3 extends over 16 amino acids. Trimming left V 0 bases short and J 4 bases short, with 16 bases between. Germline V gene sequence: CDR1 GTSNPN, CDR2 SVGIG (reference sequence). The DNA of the CDR3 is TGTGCCTGGAGTGTAAATGACCCGGGGCTAGGAAACACCATATATTTT. This gives the protein CAWSVNDPGLGNTIYF.

This rearrangement joins TRBV4-1 to TRBJ2-5, with a weak D call TRBD2 (6 bases). Germline CDR1 and CDR2: MGHRA and YSYEKL. This CDR3 contains 17 residues. Trimming took off 0 bases at V and 8 bases at J, with 22 bases between the two ends. CDR3 protein: CASSQEGPEAGQITQYF. The CDR3 bases are TGCGCCAGCAGCCAAGAAGGGCCCGAGGCGGGGCAGATAACCCAGTACTTC.

This chain links TRBV4-2 with TRBJ2-1; weak D call: TRBD1 (6 bases). V gave up 4 bases and J gave up 5 bases, with 15 bases separating them. The CDR3 sequence is 15 residues long. Germline loops: CDR1 LGHNA, CDR2 YNFKEQ. CDR3 DNA: TGTGCCAGCAGCCTTGGGGGCTCCCTCCACAATGAGCAGTTCTTC. Translating gives CASSLGGSLHNEQFF.

The chain uses TRBV6-5 and TRBJ2-3; TRBD2 is a possible D gene (5 bases). This CDR3 has 11 residues. Germline V gene lookup returns CDR1 MNHEY and CDR2 SVGAGI. V was clipped by 7 bases and J by 4 bases, with 6 bases between them. DNA for the CDR3: TGTGCCAGCACGGAGGCAGATACGCAGTATTTT. It codes for CASTEADTQYF.

V is TRBV28 and J is TRBJ2-1; D call uncertain. The germline V and J ends were trimmed by 6 bases and 6 bases, with 21 bases remaining between them. Germline V gene lookup returns CDR1 MDHEN and CDR2 SYDVKM. The CDR3 spans 16 residues. Here the CDR3 reads CASSSVAAPSVNEQFF. For the CDR3, the DNA is TGTGCCAGCAGCTCCGTGGCGGCACCATCAGTCAATGAGCAGTTCTTC.

This chain links TRBV4-1 with TRBJ1-2, with D unclear. With 1 base removed from V and 3 bases from J, the gap between germline ends came to 12 bases. Germline loops: CDR1 MGHRA, CDR2 YSYEKL. The CDR3 is 15 amino acids. CDR3 DNA sequence: TGCGCCAGCAGCCAAGTCCAGGTCACGGACTATGGCTACACCTTC. It translates to CASSQVQVTDYGYTF.

CDR3 sequence: CASSPSLASQVDTQYF. CDR3 in DNA: TGTGCCAGCAGCCCCAGCTTAGCGTCCCAGGTAGATACGCAGTATTTT. The J gene is TRBJ2-3, the V gene TRBV4-2; D possibly corresponds to TRBD2 (5 bases). CDR1 LGHNA and CDR2 YNFKEQ come from the germline V gene. This CDR3 has 16 amino acids. Trimming cost V 4 bases and J 5 bases, with 19 bases left between them.

This chain connects TRBV5-1 to TRBJ2-7; TRBD2 aligns across 7 bases. The J segment lost 2 bases and the V segment lost 1 base, leaving 12 bases of the junction unmatched. This CDR3 is built from 17 residues. The germline gives CDR1 SGHRS, CDR2 YFSETQ. The CDR3 DNA sequence: TGCGCCAGCAGCTTGAATATAGGGACTACTTTACCCTACGAGCAGTACTTC. Protein sequence: CASSLNIGTTLPYEQYF.

This rearrangement joins TRBV5-1 to TRBJ2-2; D may be TRBD1 (5 bases). The CDR3 covers 15 residues. V was clipped by 2 bases and J by 5 bases, with 13 bases between them. Germline V gene data show CDR1 as SGHRS and CDR2 as YFSETQ. The CDR3 DNA follows: TGCGCCAGCAGCTTTGACAGTGGAATAACCGGGGAGCTGTTTTTT. Protein: CASSFDSGITGELFF.

This chain connects TRBV10-3 to TRBJ1-1; D is perhaps TRBD1 (6 bases). The germline V gene encodes CDR1 ENHRY and CDR2 SYGVKD. The germline V and J ends were trimmed by 4 bases and 11 bases, with 17 bases remaining between them. There are 13 residues in the CDR3. This CDR3 is CAISASDSGWAFF. Written as DNA, the CDR3 is TGTGCCATCAGTGCATCGGACAGTGGTTGGGCTTTCTTT.

The chain recombines TRBV29-1 with TRBJ1-2; 9 nucleotides match TRBD1. V was clipped by 2 bases and J by 5 bases; unmatched bases: 3. The CDR3 runs 13 residues. The germline V gene has CDR1 SQVTM and CDR2 ANQGSEA. DNA for the CDR3: TGCAGCGTTGAAACGGGACAGGGATATGGCTACACCTTC. Residues: CSVETGQGYGYTF.

The J gene is TRBJ2-6, the V gene TRBV5-6, with D possibly TRBD1 on 5 matching bases. The length of the CDR3 is 19 residues. V was trimmed by 0 bases and J by 2 bases, leaving 18 bases between them. Germline CDR1 reads SGHDT; CDR2 reads YYEEEE. CDR3 sequence reads: CASSLGLVRTSAGANVLTF. The CDR3 coding sequence is TGTGCCAGCAGCTTGGGGTTGGTCAGGACAAGCGCTGGGGCCAACGTCCTGACTTTC.

The chain combines TRBV5-5 with TRBJ2-7, with 11 positions matching TRBD2. The V gene end was trimmed by 4 bases and the J gene end by 7 bases; junction bases not matched to a gene: 10. The germline V gene has CDR1 SGHKS and CDR2 YYEKEE (reference sequence). The CDR3 runs 15 residues. The CDR3 loop is CASSEGTSGREEQYF. The CDR3 bases are TGTGCCAGCAGCGAGGGGACTAGCGGCAGGGAGGAGCAGTACTTC.

This clone was counted once. The chain links TRBV27 to TRBJ2-7, with 13 bases fitting TRBD2. The germline CDR1 and CDR2 sequences are MNHEY and SMNVEV (reference sequence). With 4 bases clipped from V and 0 bases from J, the junction kept 9 bases outside the gene matches. This CDR3 contains 18 residues. CDR3 in amino acids: CASSSYLTSGRASYEQYF. CDR3 nucleotides: TGTGCCAGCAGTTCATACCTCACTAGCGGGAGGGCCTCCTACGAGCAGTACTTC.

This chain joins TRBV6-5 and TRBJ2-7; D ambiguous. The CDR3 spans 15 residues. Germline V lookup: CDR1 MNHEY, CDR2 SVGAGI. The V and J ends lost 6 bases and 3 bases respectively, with 18 bases between them. The CDR3 reads CASSRPLPVGYEQYF. CDR3 bases: TGTGCCAGCAGCCGCCCGCTCCCAGTTGGCTACGAGCAGTACTTC.

The chain uses TRBV5-1 and TRBJ2-3; 8 bases are shared with TRBD2. Germline V CDR1 and CDR2: SGHRS, YFSETQ. CDR3 length equals 16 residues. The ends lost 4 bases at V and 0 bases at J; junction bases unmatched: 7. The CDR3 DNA is TGCGCCAGCAGCCAACAACCTAGCGGGAGCACAGATACGCAGTATTTT. Its protein product is CASSQQPSGSTDTQYF.

This clone has a handful of counts. The rearrangement joins TRBV5-4 to TRBJ1-4; 7 bases fit TRBD1. The V gene end was trimmed by 4 bases and the J gene end by 4 bases; junction bases not matched to a gene: 7. The V gene's germline CDR1 is SGHNT and CDR2 YYREEE (reference sequence). CDR3 size: 15 residues. The CDR3 DNA is TGTGCCAGCAGCCAGAACAGGGGACTTAATGAAAAACTGTTTTTT. Protein: CASSQNRGLNEKLFF. Combining the CDR3 with reference TRBV5-4 and TRBJ1-4 gives the whole variable domain ETGVTQSPTHLIKTRGQQVTLRCSSQSGHNTVSWYQQALGQGPQFIFQYYREEENGRGNFPPRFSGLQFPNYSSELNVNALELDDSALYLCASSQNRGLNEKLFFGSGTQLSVL.

The chain combines TRBV12-5 with TRBJ2-1; weak D call: TRBD2 (6 bases). The V and J ends lost 2 bases and 0 bases respectively, with 14 bases between them. CDR1 LGHNT and CDR2 FRNRAP come from the germline V gene. This CDR3 region has 17 residues. Here the CDR3 reads CASGLSIAGSSYNEQFF. CDR3 bases: TGTGCTAGTGGTTTGTCGATCGCGGGGAGCTCCTACAATGAGCAGTTCTTC.

The gene calls are TRBV19 and TRBJ1-5, with a tentative D call TRBD1 (6 bases). Germline values: CDR1 LNHDA, CDR2 SQIVND (reference sequence). The CDR3 spans 15 residues. V gave up 3 bases and J gave up 7 bases, with 16 bases separating them. CDR3 sequence: CASSMDRLGLQPQHF. Written as DNA, the CDR3 is TGTGCCAGTAGTATGGACAGATTGGGCTTACAGCCCCAGCATTTT.

This sequence joins TRBV7-2 and TRBJ1-1; 7 positions agree with TRBD1. The CDR3 is 16 amino acids. With V trimmed by 6 bases and J by 0 bases, 10 bases remained unmatched. The V gene's germline CDR1 is SGHTA and CDR2 FQGNSA. The DNA of the CDR3 is TGTGCCAGCAGATCCGGGACAGCCTCGGTGAACACTGAAGCTTTCTTT. Amino acid sequence: CASRSGTASVNTEAFF.

The J gene is TRBJ1-2, the V gene TRBV6-5, with TRBD1 matching over 7 bases. V shed 6 bases and J 6 bases; nucleotides not matched to a gene: 7. Germline CDR1 MNHEY, CDR2 SVGAGI. This CDR3 is built from 13 residues. The CDR3 DNA reads TGTGCCAGCAGCTCGACAGGGCACGATGGCTACACCTTC. Translating gives CASSSTGHDGYTF.

The chain joins TRBV27 to TRBJ2-2, with 7 bases lining up with TRBD1. Losses at the gene ends were 0 bases for V and 2 bases for J; bases not matched to a gene: 3. This CDR3 is built from 16 residues. Germline V gene lookup returns CDR1 MNHEY and CDR2 SMNVEV (reference sequence). This CDR3 is CASSLSTGLNTGELFF. As DNA, the CDR3 is TGTGCCAGCAGTTTATCGACAGGGCTTAACACCGGGGAGCTGTTTTTT.

The V and J genes are TRBV19 and TRBJ2-7; weak D call: TRBD2 (5 bases). The CDR3 is made up of 13 amino acids. Germline CDR1 and CDR2: LNHDA and SQIVND (reference sequence). Trimming took 4 bases from V and 2 from J, leaving 9 bases between them. The CDR3 sequence is CASSTPGAYEQYF. CDR3 DNA sequence: TGTGCCAGTAGTACACCCGGGGCCTACGAGCAGTACTTC.

The chain links TRBV6-6 to TRBJ1-2, with 11 bases matching TRBD1. V was clipped by 5 bases and J by 7 bases; unmatched bases: 9. Looked up from germline, CDR1 is MNHNY and CDR2 is SVGAGI (reference sequence). The CDR3 loop spans 15 amino acids. CDR3 nucleotides: TGTGCCAGCAGTCTCACCGGGACAGGGGGGCCTGGCTACACCTTC. It translates to CASSLTGTGGPGYTF.

The chain uses TRBV12-5 and TRBJ2-5; TRBD1 matches 10 bases. J was trimmed by 5 bases and V by 7 bases; bases with no gene match: 13. The CDR3 is made up of 16 amino acids. From germline, CDR1 is LGHNT and CDR2 FRNRAP. The CDR3 sequence: CASARFTGQGIETQYF. CDR3 bases: TGTGCTAGTGCCCGCTTCACGGGACAGGGGATCGAGACCCAGTACTTC.

J is TRBJ2-7 and V is TRBV19; 10 positions match TRBD2. Germline-derived CDR1 and CDR2 are LNHDA and SQIVND (reference sequence). There are 17 residues in the CDR3. J gave up 2 bases and V 4 bases, and 11 bases lay outside the gene matches. The CDR3 protein is CASSNSRGLAAAYEQYF. The CDR3 nucleotides are TGTGCCAGTAGTAATTCCCGAGGACTAGCGGCTGCCTACGAGCAGTACTTC.

This clone has only a few counts. V and J are TRBV5-6 and TRBJ1-2; no clear D gene. With 3 bases removed from V and 5 bases from J, the gap between germline ends came to 5 bases. The length of the CDR3 is 11 residues. CDR1 and CDR2 (germline): SGHDT, YYEEEE. In nucleotides, the CDR3 is TGTGCCAGCAGCTCACATTATGGCTACACCTTC. Its protein product is CASSSHYGYTF.